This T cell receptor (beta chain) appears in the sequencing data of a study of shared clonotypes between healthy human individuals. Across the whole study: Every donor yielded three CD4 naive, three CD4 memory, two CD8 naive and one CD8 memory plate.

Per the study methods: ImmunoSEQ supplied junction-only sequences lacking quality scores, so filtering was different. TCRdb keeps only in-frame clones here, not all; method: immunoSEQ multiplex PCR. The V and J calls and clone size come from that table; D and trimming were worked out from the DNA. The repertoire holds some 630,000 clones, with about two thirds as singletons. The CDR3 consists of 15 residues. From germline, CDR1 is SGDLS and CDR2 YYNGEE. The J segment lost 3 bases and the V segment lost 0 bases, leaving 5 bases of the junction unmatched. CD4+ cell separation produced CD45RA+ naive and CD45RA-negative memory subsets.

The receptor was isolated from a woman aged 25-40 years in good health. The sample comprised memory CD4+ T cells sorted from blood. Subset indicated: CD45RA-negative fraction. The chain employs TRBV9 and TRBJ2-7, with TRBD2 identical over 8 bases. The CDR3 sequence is CASSVAVAGLYEQYF. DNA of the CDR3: TGTGCCAGCAGCGTAGCCGTAGCGGGACTCTACGAGCAGTACTTC. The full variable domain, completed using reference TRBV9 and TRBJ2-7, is DSGVTQTPKHLITATGQRVTLRCSPRSGDLSVYWYQQSLDQGLQFLIQYYNGEERAKGNILERFSAQQFPDLHSELNLSSLELGDSALYFCASSVAVAGLYEQYFGPGTRLTVT.